Shown below are 2 T cell receptor beta chains from a single sample sequenced in a study of blood T cell repertoires in COVID-19 (dated by TCRdb to about 2020). Library preparation was by the immunoSEQ multiplex PCR assay. TCRdb retrieved this table from immuneACCESS and kept in-frame rearrangements only. Not all clones are present; in checked studies, unresolved V genes account for under half, and no reason is known for the remainder. Recorded for this sample are approximately 100,000 clones; approximately 90% of them occurred a single time. The biggest ten clones account for about 18% of the sample. Input material: peripheral blood. The source of these receptors is a human donor with acute or convalescent COVID-19. The donor label of this sample is uncertain.

This chain links TRBV28 with TRBJ1-1, with unresolved D. V shed 5 bases and J shed 4 bases, with 8 bases lying between them. Germline assignment: CDR1 MDHEN and CDR2 SYDVKM. The CDR3 runs to 12 residues. The CDR3 sequence: CASSKDTTEAFF. CDR3 DNA: TGTGCCAGCAGTAAAGACACCACTGAAGCTTTCTTT.

The V and J genes are TRBV18 and TRBJ2-3; TRBD1 matches at 12 bases. J lost 7 bases, V lost 5 bases, and 4 bases had no gene match. Germline V gives CDR1 KGHSH, CDR2 LQKENI. The CDR3 extends over 14 amino acids. The DNA of the CDR3 is TGTGCCAGCTCATCCGGGACAGGGGGCTATACGCAGTATTTT. Residues: CASSSGTGGYTQYF.